The present T cell receptor (beta chain) was sequenced within a study of T cells in Graves' hyperthyroidism and ophthalmopathy. This clonotype appeared many times. RNA transcripts served as the template for amplifying TCR beta CDR3 regions. Carried out on the TCR CDR3, a first-round RT-PCR used the HTBI primer set. TCRdb redid the calling of the multiplex PCR reads with MiXCR, one entry per CDR3 protein. The data show under 550,000 distinct CDR3 sequences, 20% seen once. Germline CDR1 is SGHTA and CDR2 is FQGNSA. V was shortened by 2 bases and J by 9 bases, with 11 bases between the two germline ends. The CDR3 extends over 13 amino acids. Investigators excluded patients with uncontrolled infection, other autoimmune disease, pregnancy or lactation.

V is TRBV7-2 and J is TRBJ2-1; D not certain. The sequenced sample consisted of blood. The receptor's source is a man aged 35 to 55 with Graves' ophthalmopathy. CDR3 bases: TGTGCCAGCAGCTTAACAGCGTTCGGTGAGCAGTTCTTC. Its translation: CASSLTAFGEQFF. The full variable domain, in which reference TRBV7-2 and TRBJ2-1 provide the parts outside the CDR3, is GAGVSQSPSNKVTEKGKDVELRCDPISGHTALYWYRQSLGQGLEFLIYFQGNSAPDKSGLPSDRFSAERTGGSVSTLTIQRTQQEDSAVYLCASSLTAFGEQFFGPGTRLTVL.